The 20 T cell receptor beta chains below all came from one sample that was sequenced in a study of T-cell reconstitution after alpha-beta-depleted transplantation in children. Unique molecular identifiers were incorporated into the prepared TCRbeta library. TCRdb reanalysed the PCR reads using MiXCR and keeps one entry per CDR3 protein. The repertoire has about 980,000 distinct CDR3 sequences, roughly 31% of them found once; the top ten carry 28%. This material consisted of PBMCs, mostly from graft donor cells, taken 360 days after TCRalphabeta/CD19-depleted stem cell transplant. These receptor sequences come from a boy under two years old who had a stem cell transplant for SCID, so the T cells may come from the graft donor.

This clonotype has only a few counts. V gene TRBV2 combines with J gene TRBJ2-7; tentatively, D is TRBD1 or TRBD2 (6 bases each). V dropped 7 bases and J dropped 2 bases, with 15 bases sitting between them. CDR1 SNHLY and CDR2 FYNNEI come from the germline V gene. The length of the CDR3 is 14 residues. DNA for the CDR3: TGTGCCAGCATTTCGAGGGGGGCGACCTACGAGCAGTACTTC. This gives the protein CASISRGATYEQYF.

This chain joins TRBV12-3 or TRBV12-4 and TRBJ2-5; tentative D call: TRBD1 (6 bases). The CDR3 is 15 residues long. Trimming shortened V by 3 bases and J by 1 base, and 12 bases separated the two germline ends. CDR3 sequence reads: CASSFGVGAQETQYF. The CDR3 bases are TGTGCCAGCAGTTTCGGCGTGGGGGCCCAAGAGACCCAGTACTTC.

This clonotype appeared a few times. This chain connects TRBV29-1 to TRBJ2-1; D could derive from TRBD1 or TRBD2 (5 bases each). The V gene's germline CDR1 is SQVTM and CDR2 ANQGSEA. V lost 5 bases and J lost 0, with 11 bases in between. The CDR3 runs to 14 residues. The CDR3, as DNA: TGCAGCGTTCGGGACGGAAGCTCCTACAATGAGCAGTTCTTC. This sequence encodes CSVRDGSSYNEQFF.

The J gene is TRBJ2-7, the V gene TRBV7-6, with a weak D call TRBD1 (5 bases). The germline V and J ends were trimmed by 6 bases and 1 base, with 25 bases remaining between them. Germline values: CDR1 SGHVS, CDR2 FNYEAQ. This CDR3 is 18 amino acids long. CDR3 protein: CASSLPRRGRDVSYEQYF. The CDR3 DNA reads TGTGCCAGCAGTCTCCCCAGAAGGGGCCGCGACGTATCCTACGAGCAGTACTTC.

This clonotype showed up just a few times. CDR3 loop: CSAKAAYSNQPQHF. The CDR3 DNA follows: TGCAGTGCTAAGGCAGCTTATAGCAATCAGCCCCAGCATTTT. The chain joins TRBV20-1 to TRBJ1-5; D not resolved. Trimming removed 4 bases from V and 0 bases from J, with 10 bases in between. Looked up from germline, CDR1 is DFQATT and CDR2 is SNEGSKA (reference sequence). This CDR3 has 14 amino acids.

A few counts support this clonotype. CDR3 DNA: TGTGCCAGCAGCTTAGGGGACAGGGGGTTAGGTAATGAGCAGTTCTTC. Translating gives CASSLGDRGLGNEQFF. The chain is built from TRBV11-2 and TRBJ2-1; 11 bases map to TRBD1. This CDR3 spans 16 amino acids. CDR1 and CDR2 (germline): SGHAT, FQNNGV. The junction had 6 bases not matched to a gene; V was cut back by 1 base and J by 7 bases.

The V gene is TRBV7-9, the J gene TRBJ2-7, with D possibly matching TRBD1 (5 bases). The V gene lost 2 bases and the J gene lost 3 bases, with 11 bases spanning the gap. Germline V CDR1 and CDR2: SEHNR, FQNEAQ (reference sequence). The CDR3 covers 14 residues. The CDR3 spells CASSLRGNYYEQYF. The CDR3 DNA reads as TGTGCCAGCAGCTTAAGGGGTAACTACTACGAGCAGTACTTC.

This clonotype was seen only a few times. This chain links TRBV3-1 with TRBJ2-1; tentatively, D is TRBD1 or TRBD2 (6 bases each). The CDR3 is 12 amino acids. The germline gives CDR1 LGHDT, CDR2 YNNKEL (reference sequence). Deletions cut 1 base from V and 12 bases from J, with 10 bases between. The CDR3 protein is CASSQVGGLQFF. The CDR3 DNA follows: TGTGCCAGCAGCCAAGTTGGGGGGCTGCAGTTCTTC.

This chain connects TRBV28 to TRBJ1-5, with D unclear. The CDR3 covers 15 residues. Deletions cut 3 bases from V and 2 bases from J, with 11 bases between. CDR1 and CDR2 (germline): MDHEN, SYDVKM. The CDR3 DNA reads as TGTGCCAGCAGTTTTTTTCCGGAGGGCAATCAGCCCCAGCATTTT. It encodes CASSFFPEGNQPQHF.

This rearrangement joins TRBV29-1 to TRBJ2-3; D call uncertain. Per germline, CDR1 SQVTM and CDR2 ANQGSEA. V lost 4 bases and J 4 bases, leaving 9 bases between the germline ends. This CDR3 has 12 residues. CDR3 in amino acids: CSVVLLADTQYF. The CDR3 nucleotides read TGCAGCGTTGTACTGTTGGCAGATACGCAGTATTTT.

The V gene is TRBV7-3, the J gene TRBJ2-2; D gene unclear. The CDR3 loop spans 15 amino acids. Germline V CDR1 and CDR2: SGHTA, FQGTGA. Trimming left V 1 base short and J 5 bases short, with 11 bases between. Here the CDR3 DNA reads TGTGCCAGCAGCTTAATGGGGTCCGGAACCGGGGAGCTGTTTTTT. Amino acids: CASSLMGSGTGELFF.

This clonotype came up a few times. V is TRBV20-1 and J is TRBJ2-6; maybe TRBD1 (7 bases). Trimming removed 6 bases at V and 0 bases at J, with 24 bases between. CDR3 length: 19 amino acids. Germline V gene data show CDR1 as DFQATT and CDR2 as SNEGSKA (reference sequence). The CDR3 nucleotides read TGCAGTGCCCCCTCAACTCGGGGGAACAGGGGCTCTGGGGCCAACGTCCTGACTTTC. As protein: CSAPSTRGNRGSGANVLTF.

The V gene is TRBV5-1, the J gene TRBJ1-1; 7 nucleotides match TRBD1. Losses at the gene ends were 4 bases for V and 2 bases for J; bases not matched to a gene: 11. Germline V lookup: CDR1 SGHRS, CDR2 YFSETQ. The CDR3 spans 16 residues. This chain's CDR3 is CASSTGQANANTEAFF. The CDR3, as DNA: TGCGCCAGCAGCACCGGACAGGCAAATGCTAACACTGAAGCTTTCTTT.

This clonotype was counted only a few times. The chain is built from TRBV20-1 and TRBJ1-1; TRBD1 might be the D (6 bases). The CDR3 runs to 13 residues. Trimming took 5 bases from V and 5 from J, leaving 15 bases between them. Germline V gene data show CDR1 as DFQATT and CDR2 as SNEGSKA (reference sequence). Here the CDR3 DNA reads TGCAGTGCTCTACAGGGAATTAAGACTGAAGCTTTCTTT. Translated: CSALQGIKTEAFF.

This clonotype has at least ten counts. The V gene is TRBV12-3 or TRBV12-4, the J gene TRBJ2-7; D ambiguous. The CDR3 consists of 12 residues. The germline V and J ends were trimmed by 5 bases and 5 bases, with 10 bases remaining between them. CDR3 coding DNA: TGTGCCAGCAGTACCTATTGGCACGAGCAGTACTTC. It specifies CASSTYWHEQYF.

V is TRBV7-8 and J is TRBJ2-1; D might be TRBD2 (6 bases). The CDR3 length is 16 residues. CDR1 SGHVS and CDR2 FQNEAQ come from the germline V gene. The V end was cut by 2 bases, the J end by 5 bases, with 16 bases between. The CDR3 DNA reads as TGTGCCAGCAGCTTAATCCGGACTAAAGCACACAATGAGCAGTTCTTC. This sequence encodes CASSLIRTKAHNEQFF.

This clonotype was seen only once. Written as DNA, the CDR3 is TGTGCCAGCAGCCATCCCAGGGGTAACGAGCAGTACTTC. Protein sequence: CASSHPRGNEQYF. The genes are TRBV4-2 and TRBJ2-7; weak D call: TRBD1 (6 bases). Deletions cut 3 bases from V and 5 bases from J, with 11 bases between. The germline V gene has CDR1 LGHNA and CDR2 YNFKEQ. This CDR3 contains 13 residues.

This clonotype turned up a few times. The chain joins TRBV20-1 to TRBJ2-3; 11 nucleotides align to TRBD2. Per germline, CDR1 DFQATT and CDR2 SNEGSKA (reference sequence). The CDR3 covers 14 residues. J lost 3 bases, V lost 5 bases, and 4 bases had no gene match. The chain's CDR3 is CSAYSGGGTDTQYF. CDR3 in DNA: TGCAGTGCTTATAGCGGGGGGGGAACAGATACGCAGTATTTT.

This clonotype was detected a few times. The chain combines TRBV7-8 with TRBJ2-1; D not certain. The V gene's germline CDR1 is SGHVS and CDR2 FQNEAQ. The CDR3 length is 15 residues. V lost 0 bases to trimming and J lost 0 bases, with 6 bases between them. CDR3 DNA sequence: TGTGCCAGCAGCTTAGCGTTCAGCTCCTACAATGAGCAGTTCTTC. Encoded protein: CASSLAFSSYNEQFF.

The V gene is TRBV29-1, the J gene TRBJ1-1; no firm D call. This CDR3 contains 15 residues. The V gene's germline CDR1 is SQVTM and CDR2 ANQGSEA. V lost 4 bases and J lost 3, with 18 bases in between. The CDR3 is CSVAGGRLPDTEAFF. The DNA of the CDR3 is TGCAGCGTTGCTGGCGGCCGCCTCCCGGACACTGAAGCTTTCTTT.